This TCR beta chain came from a study of T cell responses to AZD1222 COVID-19 vaccine. Remarks on this clone: Its antigen is not identified.

Whole-study results and caveats: Within unmutated variant regions lay the reported targets of nearly half of spike-specific TCRs.

TCRdb keeps only in-frame clones here, not all; method: immunoSEQ multiplex PCR. The sample has about 55,000 clones; 80% are singletons. V was pared by 3 bases and J by 0 bases, with 21 bases between. This CDR3 comprises 18 residues. Germline CDR1 and CDR2: SGHTS and YDEGEE. This sequence was found in an adult who received the AZD1222 COVID-19 vaccine. Source: peripheral blood, taken 28 days after the second AZD1222 dose. The chain combines TRBV5-8 with TRBJ2-5, with D possibly TRBD2 on 6 matching bases. For the CDR3, the DNA is TGTGCCAGCAGCTACGCCCGGGGGTTCGGCGCGTACCAAGAGACCCAGTACTTC. Amino acid sequence: CASSYARGFGAYQETQYF.